One T cell receptor beta chain is described in this entry. The sample comes from a study of blood T cell repertoires in COVID-19. As for the study in general: Samples taken during acute and convalescent COVID-19 were collected in the United States, Italy and Spain.

Germline V CDR1 and CDR2: SGDLS, YYNGEE. The CDR3 covers 15 residues. V was pared by 2 bases and J by 2 bases, with 4 bases of the junction left unmatched. In the original analysis: Amplification from reference gene primers served as the basis for estimated nucleated cell counts. Generated by immunoSEQ multiplex PCR, the TCRdb table keeps only in-frame clones and is missing some. That table gives V, J and clone size, and the DNA gave D and trimming. The table includes about 190,000 clones, about 77% detected once. Sequencing was done on a sample of peripheral blood. This clonotype was sampled from a woman over 75 with active or convalescent COVID-19. The V call is TRBV9, the J call TRBJ1-2, with 9 bases fitting TRBD1. The CDR3 loop is CASSVLGTGNYGYTF. The CDR3 nucleotides are TGTGCCAGCAGCGTCCTCGGGACAGGGAACTATGGCTACACCTTC. Combining the CDR3 with reference TRBV9 and TRBJ1-2 gives the whole variable domain DSGVTQTPKHLITATGQRVTLRCSPRSGDLSVYWYQQSLDQGLQFLIQYYNGEERAKGNILERFSAQQFPDLHSELNLSSLELGDSALYFCASSVLGTGNYGYTFGSGTRLTVV.